These 17 T cell receptor beta chains originate from one sample sequenced in a study of PD-L1 blockade in urothelial cancer. As for time point: pretreatment peripheral blood. The repertoire was sequenced with immunoSEQ multiplex PCR; TCRdb's copy has only in-frame clones and lacks some. The sample carries about 50,000 clones, around 84% recorded once. The input for sequencing was PBMCs, taken around atezolizumab (anti-PD-L1) treatment. These receptors were taken from a man between 65 and 80 years old with urothelial cancer.

J is TRBJ2-1 and V is TRBV7-9; D possibly corresponds to TRBD2 (6 bases). From germline, CDR1 is SEHNR and CDR2 FQNEAQ (reference sequence). The CDR3 loop spans 15 amino acids. V dropped 7 bases and J dropped 9 bases, with 22 bases sitting between them. CDR3 sequence reads: CASITWGETTIEQFF. The CDR3, as DNA: TGTGCCAGCATCACTTGGGGGGAGACCACGATTGAGCAGTTCTTC.

The V call is TRBV5-4, the J call TRBJ2-5, with 8 bases matching TRBD2. CDR1 is SGHNT, CDR2 YYREEE, per germline (reference sequence). The J segment lost 1 base and the V segment lost 5 bases, leaving 4 bases of the junction unmatched. The CDR3 spans 14 residues. Written as DNA, the CDR3 is TGTGCCAGCAGAAAGGGACTAGGCCAAGAGACCCAGTACTTC. Its protein is CASRKGLGQETQYF.

In DNA form, the CDR3 reads TGTGCCAGCAGTGCCCAGGGAAACAATCAGCCCCAGCATTTT. Its translation: CASSAQGNNQPQHF. This chain uses TRBV28 with TRBJ1-5; a weak D match, TRBD1 (5 bases). CDR3 length: 14 amino acids. Germline lookup yields CDR1 MDHEN and CDR2 SYDVKM. Trimming cost V 5 bases and J 3 bases, with 11 bases left between them.

This clone occurred a few times. This chain connects TRBV6-5 to TRBJ2-3, with no clear D. Germline loops: CDR1 MNHEY, CDR2 SVGAGI. The CDR3 has 16 residues. V lost 0 bases, J lost 0 bases, and 10 bases lay in between. The CDR3 nucleotides are TGTGCCAGCAGTTACTCGACATCAGATAGCACAGATACGCAGTATTTT. Its protein is CASSYSTSDSTDTQYF.

This sequence joins TRBV2 and TRBJ1-2; D perhaps matches TRBD1 (5 bases). V lost 7 bases and J lost 3, with 9 bases in between. Looked up from germline, CDR1 is SNHLY and CDR2 is FYNNEI. The CDR3 is 12 amino acids. CDR3: CASNRDYYGYTF. The CDR3 DNA reads TGTGCCAGCAACCGGGACTACTATGGCTACACCTTC.

The V gene is TRBV4-1, the J gene TRBJ1-5; 7 bases agree with TRBD1. With V trimmed by 4 bases and J by 0 bases, 3 bases remained unmatched. This CDR3 contains 15 residues. Germline CDR1 MGHRA, CDR2 YSYEKL. CDR3 in DNA: TGCGCCAGCAGCCGCGACAGGGCTAGCAATCAGCCCCAGCATTTT. It codes for CASSRDRASNQPQHF.

The chain combines TRBV2 with TRBJ2-4, with D maybe TRBD1 (7 bases). CDR1 is SNHLY, CDR2 FYNNEI, per germline. V was clipped by 5 bases and J by 0 bases, with 11 bases between them. CDR3 length: 15 amino acids. The chain's CDR3 is CASSPGGLAKNIQYF. In nucleotides, the CDR3 is TGTGCCAGCAGTCCAGGGGGACTAGCCAAAAACATTCAGTACTTC.

This rearrangement joins TRBV7-9 to TRBJ2-5, with D perhaps matching TRBD2 (6 bases). The ends were cut back, 3 bases at V and 4 bases at J, with 18 bases in the middle. Germline loops: CDR1 SEHNR, CDR2 FQNEAQ (reference sequence). CDR3 length: 16 amino acids. Here the CDR3 reads CASSFLLRLVPETQYF. DNA for the CDR3: TGTGCCAGCAGCTTTCTTCTCAGACTAGTTCCAGAGACCCAGTACTTC.

The V and J genes are TRBV5-4 and TRBJ2-5; D is undetermined. With 4 bases removed from V and 5 bases from J, the gap between germline ends came to 9 bases. From germline, CDR1 is SGHNT and CDR2 YYREEE (reference sequence). This CDR3 has 12 residues. DNA of the CDR3: TGTGCCAGCAGCGCAGATTGGGAGACCCAGTACTTC. This codes for CASSADWETQYF.

This clone appeared once. The CDR3 DNA sequence: TGTGCCAGCAGCCCTGTATTCGTGAACACTGAAGCTTTCTTT. This sequence encodes CASSPVFVNTEAFF. This sequence joins TRBV13 and TRBJ1-1; D is ambiguous. Germline CDR1 and CDR2: PRHDT and FYEKMQ (reference sequence). The CDR3 spans 14 residues. Trimming removed 5 bases from V and 0 bases from J, with 10 bases in between.

This chain joins TRBV11-3 and TRBJ2-3, with 7 bases matching TRBD1. CDR3 length: 15 residues. V dropped 3 bases and J dropped 3; count of bases not matched to a gene: 6. The germline V gene has CDR1 SGHNT and CDR2 YENEEA. CDR3 amino acids: CASSFRAGGTDTQYF. The DNA for the CDR3 is TGTGCCAGCAGCTTCCGGGCAGGGGGAACAGATACGCAGTATTTT.

V and J are TRBV21-1 and TRBJ2-2; the table's D call, TRBD1, was not checked against the DNA. TRBV21-1 counts as a pseudogene. The CDR3 is 13 amino acids. The CDR3 DNA sequence: TGTGCCAGCAGCAAACAGAACACCGGGGAGCTGTTTTTT. The encoded protein is CASSKQNTGELFF.

The chain carries TRBV28 and TRBJ1-5; D may be TRBD1 (6 bases). Germline V CDR1 and CDR2: MDHEN, SYDVKM. Trimming stripped 7 bases from V and 0 bases from J, with 13 bases between. The CDR3 covers 15 residues. The CDR3 DNA is TGTGCCAGCAATCCACAGGGACGTAGCAATCAGCCCCAGCATTTT. This translates into CASNPQGRSNQPQHF.

This chain joins TRBV29-1 and TRBJ1-5; maybe TRBD1 (5 bases). This CDR3 has 13 residues. Trimming cost V 7 bases and J 3 bases, with 13 bases left between them. In germline, CDR1 is SQVTM, CDR2 ANQGSEA. The CDR3 region has the DNA TGCAGCGCTGGACAAGGGGTCAATCAGCCCCAGCATTTT. This gives the protein CSAGQGVNQPQHF.

The chain is built from TRBV15 and TRBJ2-5, with 9 bases that match TRBD2. Germline V CDR1 and CDR2: LNHNV, YYDKDF (reference sequence). Trimming at V came to 4 bases and at J to 5 bases, leaving 11 bases not matched to a gene. The CDR3 length is 16 residues. CDR3: CATSKGGAGGYETQYF. The CDR3 DNA reads TGTGCCACCAGCAAAGGAGGAGCGGGGGGTTACGAGACCCAGTACTTC. Variable domain in full (rest from reference TRBV15 and TRBJ2-5): DAMVIQNPRYQVTQFGKPVTLSCSQTLNHNVMYWYQQKSSQAPKLLFHYYDKDFNNEADTPDNFQSRRPNTSFCFLDIRSPGLGDTAMYLCATSKGGAGGYETQYFGPGTRLLVL.

The rearrangement uses TRBV4-1 and TRBJ1-1; 8 nucleotides align to TRBD1. The V gene end was trimmed by 3 bases and the J gene end by 3 bases; junction bases not matched to a gene: 6. There are 15 residues in the CDR3. Germline V lookup: CDR1 MGHRA, CDR2 YSYEKL. The CDR3 DNA reads as TGCGCCAGCAGCCAGGAAGACAGGGGTGACACTGAAGCTTTCTTT. This sequence encodes CASSQEDRGDTEAFF.

The genes are TRBV7-2 and TRBJ2-3; 8 nucleotides align to TRBD2. J was trimmed by 0 bases and V by 3 bases; bases with no gene match: 5. The length of the CDR3 is 16 residues. Germline CDR1 SGHTA, CDR2 FQGNSA. The CDR3 is CASSFSSGYSTDTQYF. For the CDR3, the DNA is TGTGCCAGCAGCTTTTCTAGCGGGTATAGCACAGATACGCAGTATTTT. The full variable domain, rest sourced from reference TRBV7-2 and TRBJ2-3, is GAGVSQSPSNKVTEKGKDVELRCDPISGHTALYWYRQSLGQGLEFLIYFQGNSAPDKSGLPSDRFSAERTGGSVSTLTIQRTQQEDSAVYLCASSFSSGYSTDTQYFGPGTRLTVL.